The sample holds a few counts of the clone carrying this T cell receptor beta chain. The TCRbeta library was prepared with unique molecular identifiers. From the PCR reads, TCRdb called clonotypes with MiXCR, one entry per CDR3 protein. The sample includes about 640,000 distinct CDR3 sequences, approximately 17% seen only once; the top ten take approximately 1%. This entry belongs to a study of T-cell reconstitution after alpha-beta-depleted transplantation in children. This CDR3 is 14 amino acids long. V lost 0 bases to trimming and J lost 4 bases, with 9 bases between them. The material sequenced was PBMCs from the stem cell graft donor, taken from the stem cell graft. The source of this sequence is a human donor who donated a stem cell graft to a child with acute myeloid leukemia. The V and J genes are TRBV12-3 or TRBV12-4 and TRBJ1-1, with D possibly matching TRBD1 (5 bases). In DNA, the CDR3 is TGTGCCAGCAGTTTAGCGGCAGGGACCACTGAAGCTTTCTTT. Its protein is CASSLAAGTTEAFF.